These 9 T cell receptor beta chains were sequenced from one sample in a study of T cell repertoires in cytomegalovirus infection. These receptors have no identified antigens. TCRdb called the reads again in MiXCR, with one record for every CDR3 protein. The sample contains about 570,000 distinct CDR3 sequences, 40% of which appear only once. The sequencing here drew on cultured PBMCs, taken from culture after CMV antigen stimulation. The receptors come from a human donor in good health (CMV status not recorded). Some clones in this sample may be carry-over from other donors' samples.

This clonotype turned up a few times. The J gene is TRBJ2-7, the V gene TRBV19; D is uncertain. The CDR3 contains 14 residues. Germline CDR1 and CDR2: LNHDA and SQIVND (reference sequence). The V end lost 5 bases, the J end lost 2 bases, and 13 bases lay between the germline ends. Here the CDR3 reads CASSASTGPYEQYF. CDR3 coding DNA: TGTGCCAGTAGTGCCTCAACTGGTCCCTACGAGCAGTACTTC. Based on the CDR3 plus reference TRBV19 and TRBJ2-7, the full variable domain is DGGITQSPKYLFRKEGQNVTLSCEQNLNHDAMYWYRQDPGQGLRLIYYSQIVNDFQKGDIAEGYSVSREKKESFPLTVTSAQKNPTAFYLCASSASTGPYEQYFGPGTRLTVT.

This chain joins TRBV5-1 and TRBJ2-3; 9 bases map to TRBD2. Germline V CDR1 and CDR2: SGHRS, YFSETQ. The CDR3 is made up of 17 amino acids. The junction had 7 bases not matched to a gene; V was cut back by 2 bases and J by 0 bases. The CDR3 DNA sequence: TGCGCCAGCAGCTTCCGTAGTCTAGCGGGAAGCACAGATACGCAGTATTTT. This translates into CASSFRSLAGSTDTQYF.

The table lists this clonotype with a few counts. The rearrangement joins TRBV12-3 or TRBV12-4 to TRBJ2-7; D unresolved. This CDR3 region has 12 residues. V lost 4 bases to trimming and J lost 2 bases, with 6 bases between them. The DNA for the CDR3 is TGTGCCAGCAGTTCCAAAACCTACGAGCAGTACTTC. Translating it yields CASSSKTYEQYF.

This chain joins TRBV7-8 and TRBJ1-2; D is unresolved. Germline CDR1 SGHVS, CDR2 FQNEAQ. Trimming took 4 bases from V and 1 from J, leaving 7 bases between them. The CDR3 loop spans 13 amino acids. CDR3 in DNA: TGTGCCAGCAGCTATACCGTTAACTATGGCTACACCTTC. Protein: CASSYTVNYGYTF.

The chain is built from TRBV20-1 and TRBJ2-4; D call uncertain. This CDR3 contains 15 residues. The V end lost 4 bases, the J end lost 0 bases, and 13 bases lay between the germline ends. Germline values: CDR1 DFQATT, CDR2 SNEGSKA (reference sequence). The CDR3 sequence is CSATPRSIAKNIQYF. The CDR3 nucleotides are TGCAGTGCTACCCCCCGGTCTATAGCCAAAAACATTCAGTACTTC.

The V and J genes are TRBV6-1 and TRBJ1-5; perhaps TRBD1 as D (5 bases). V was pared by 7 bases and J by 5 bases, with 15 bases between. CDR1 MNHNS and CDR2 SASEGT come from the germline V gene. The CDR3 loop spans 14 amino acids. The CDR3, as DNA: TGTGCCAGCACCCTGGCAGAAGGGGATCAGCCCCAGCATTTT. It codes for CASTLAEGDQPQHF.

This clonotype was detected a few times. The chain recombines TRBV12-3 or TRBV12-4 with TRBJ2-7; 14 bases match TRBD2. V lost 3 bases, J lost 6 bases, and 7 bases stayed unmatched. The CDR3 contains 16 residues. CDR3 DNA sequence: TGTGCCAGCAGTTTGGGACTAGCGGGAGCTCTGGGCGAGCAGTACTTC. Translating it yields CASSLGLAGALGEQYF.

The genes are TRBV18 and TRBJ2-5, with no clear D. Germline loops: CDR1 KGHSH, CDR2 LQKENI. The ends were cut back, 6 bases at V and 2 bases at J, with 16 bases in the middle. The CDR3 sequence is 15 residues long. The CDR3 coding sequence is TGTGCCAGCTCGCCTTTCAGGACGGTGCAAGAGACCCAGTACTTC. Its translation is CASSPFRTVQETQYF.

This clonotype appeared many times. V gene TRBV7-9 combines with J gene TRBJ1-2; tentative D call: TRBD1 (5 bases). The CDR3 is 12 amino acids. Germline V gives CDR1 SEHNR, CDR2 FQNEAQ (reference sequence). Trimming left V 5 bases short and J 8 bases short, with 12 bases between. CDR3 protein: CASSMGVEGYTF. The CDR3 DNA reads TGTGCCAGCAGCATGGGGGTTGAGGGCTACACCTTC. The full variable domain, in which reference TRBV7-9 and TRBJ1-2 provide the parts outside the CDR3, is DTGVSQNPRHKITKRGQNVTFRCDPISEHNRLYWYRQTLGQGPEFLTYFQNEAQLEKSRLLSDRFSAERPKGSFSTLEIQRTEQGDSAMYLCASSMGVEGYTFGSGTRLTVV.